One sample yielded the 13 T cell receptor beta chains listed below, sequenced in a study of blood T cell repertoires in COVID-19. The assay was immunoSEQ multiplex PCR, and TCRdb's table has in-frame clones only and misses some. The sample lists approximately 250,000 clones; 80% to 90% were seen once. Sequencing used peripheral blood. Receptor source: a woman aged 65 to 85 with COVID-19, enrolled during active disease.

This clone has just a few counts. This chain links TRBV3-1 (or the pseudogene TRBV3-2) with TRBJ1-1, with 8 positions matching TRBD1. Germline V gene lookup returns CDR1 LGHDT and CDR2 YNNKEL (reference sequence). There are 16 residues in the CDR3. J gave up 6 bases and V 5 bases, and 14 bases lay outside the gene matches. The CDR3 nucleotides read TGTGCCAGCAGCACATTTCAGGGGGCTGGGTACCCTGAAGCTTTCTTT. Translation: CASSTFQGAGYPEAFF.

In its sample, this clone was seen a few times. J is TRBJ2-2 and V is TRBV2; 10 bases are a match to TRBD1. The ends lost 8 bases at V and 6 bases at J; junction bases unmatched: 6. The CDR3 covers 14 residues. Germline CDR1 reads SNHLY; CDR2 reads FYNNEI. CDR3 DNA sequence: TGTGCCAGCCACGGACAGGGGGGGGCCGGGGAGCTGTTTTTT. Translating it yields CASHGQGGAGELFF.

The chain employs TRBV3-1 (or the pseudogene TRBV3-2) and TRBJ2-1; 11 nucleotides line up with TRBD2. V lost 2 bases, J lost 7 bases, and 7 bases stayed unmatched. Germline CDR1 reads LGHDT; CDR2 reads YNNKEL (reference sequence). This CDR3 comprises 16 residues. For the CDR3, the DNA is TGTGCCAGCAGCCAACGGATAGCGGGGGGGTCAAATGAGCAGTTCTTC. It yields the protein CASSQRIAGGSNEQFF.

The CDR3 is CASSTLGGDTEAFF. The CDR3 DNA is TGTGCCAGCAGTACCCTCGGTGGTGACACTGAAGCTTTCTTT. The genes are TRBV27 and TRBJ1-1; D not certain. Germline lookup yields CDR1 MNHEY and CDR2 SMNVEV (reference sequence). Trimming shortened V by 5 bases and J by 3 bases, and 13 bases separated the two germline ends. The CDR3 runs 14 residues.

This clone occurred a few times. The chain carries TRBV29-1 and TRBJ1-1, with D hard to call. Germline values: CDR1 SQVTM, CDR2 ANQGSEA. This CDR3 spans 11 amino acids. V shed 8 bases and J shed 3 bases, with 10 bases lying between them. CDR3 DNA: TGCAGCCTAAAATTGGACACTGAAGCTTTCTTT. Translating gives CSLKLDTEAFF.

J is TRBJ2-5 and V is TRBV27; 7 bases line up with TRBD1. The CDR3 is 16 residues long. Germline CDR1 reads MNHEY; CDR2 reads SMNVEV (reference sequence). The V and J ends lost 4 bases and 2 bases, in that order; junction bases with no gene match: 10. As DNA, the CDR3 is TGTGCCAGCAGTTCCGCGACAGGGCTCCGACAAGAGACCCAGTACTTC. Its translation is CASSSATGLRQETQYF.

The chain combines TRBV7-8 with TRBJ1-1; the match to TRBD1 covers 8 bases. The V gene end was trimmed by 2 bases and the J gene end by 4 bases; junction bases not matched to a gene: 3. Germline lookup yields CDR1 SGHVS and CDR2 FQNEAQ. The CDR3 consists of 14 residues. The CDR3 sequence is CASSLQGQGTEAFF. DNA of the CDR3: TGTGCCAGCAGCTTACAAGGACAGGGCACTGAAGCTTTCTTT.

The gene calls are TRBV6-2 or TRBV6-3 and TRBJ2-3, with 14 bases lining up with TRBD2. CDR1 and CDR2 (germline): MNHEY, SVGEGT. J gave up 8 bases and V 6 bases, and 10 bases lay outside the gene matches. CDR3 length equals 16 residues. The CDR3 reads CASSAKGLAGVPTQYF. In nucleotides, the CDR3 is TGTGCCAGCAGCGCGAAGGGACTAGCGGGGGTGCCTACGCAGTATTTT.

The genes are TRBV7-2 and TRBJ1-6; TRBD1 agrees at 7 bases. CDR1 and CDR2 from the germline V gene are SGHTA and FQGNSA. The ends lost 3 bases at V and 8 bases at J; junction bases unmatched: 4. CDR3 length: 14 amino acids. The CDR3 DNA is TGTGCCAGCAGCTTCGGGACAGACTATTCACCCCTCCACTTT. Translating gives CASSFGTDYSPLHF. Complete variable domain (other parts from reference TRBV7-2 and TRBJ1-6): GAGVSQSPSNKVTEKGKDVELRCDPISGHTALYWYRQSLGQGLEFLIYFQGNSAPDKSGLPSDRFSAERTGGSVSTLTIQRTQQEDSAVYLCASSFGTDYSPLHFGNGTRLTVT.

In this sample, this clone turned up a few times. The chain carries TRBV7-2 and TRBJ1-5, with a tentative D call TRBD1 (5 bases). Germline V CDR1 and CDR2: SGHTA, FQGNSA. V lost 5 bases to trimming and J lost 7 bases, with 18 bases between them. The CDR3 loop spans 15 amino acids. CDR3 residues: CASSRYKERGQPQHF. The CDR3 DNA reads as TGTGCCAGCAGCCGCTATAAGGAGCGGGGGCAGCCCCAGCATTTT.

This clone was counted a single time. V and J are TRBV21-1 and TRBJ1-2; the table's D call, TRBD1, was not checked against the DNA. TRBV21-1 is flagged as a pseudogene. This CDR3 contains 13 residues. The CDR3 region is CASSKRQNYGYTF. The CDR3 DNA follows: TGTGCCAGCAGCAAGAGACAGAACTATGGCTACACCTTC.

The rearrangement uses TRBV19 and TRBJ2-2, with a tentative D call TRBD1 (6 bases). CDR3 length: 14 residues. Looked up from germline, CDR1 is LNHDA and CDR2 is SQIVND (reference sequence). V shed 5 bases and J shed 3 bases, with 10 bases lying between them. CDR3 sequence: CASSSQGYTGELFF. CDR3 DNA sequence: TGTGCCAGTAGTTCACAGGGTTACACCGGGGAGCTGTTTTTT.

The rearrangement links TRBV7-3 to TRBJ1-5, with D possibly being TRBD1 (6 bases). The germline V gene has CDR1 SGHTA and CDR2 FQGTGA. This CDR3 contains 15 residues. V lost 2 bases and J 7 bases, leaving 15 bases between the germline ends. This CDR3 is CASSLAAGEGQPQHF. CDR3 bases: TGTGCCAGCAGCTTAGCGGCAGGGGAGGGACAGCCCCAGCATTTT.